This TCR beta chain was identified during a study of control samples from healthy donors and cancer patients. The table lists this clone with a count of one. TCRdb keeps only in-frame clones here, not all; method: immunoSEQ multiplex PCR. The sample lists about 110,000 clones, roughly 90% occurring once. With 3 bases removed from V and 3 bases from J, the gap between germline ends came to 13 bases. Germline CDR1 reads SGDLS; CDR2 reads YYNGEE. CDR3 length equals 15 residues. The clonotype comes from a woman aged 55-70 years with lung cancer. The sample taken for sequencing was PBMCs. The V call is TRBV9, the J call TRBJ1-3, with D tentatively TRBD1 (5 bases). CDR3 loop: CASSAQGAIGNTIYF. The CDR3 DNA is TGTGCCAGCAGCGCCCAGGGCGCCATTGGAAACACCATATATTTT.